The 30 T cell receptor beta chains presented below share a single source sample, sequenced in a study of blood T cell repertoires in COVID-19. Repertoires were generated with immunoSEQ multiplex PCR, while TCRdb's copy carries only in-frame clones and drops some. The sample shows a few hundred thousand clones, roughly four fifths of them seen only once. Sequences were obtained from PBMCs or T cells enriched from blood (not recorded which). These receptors came from a woman aged 45-65 years who had recovered from COVID-19.

The gene calls are TRBV2 and TRBJ2-1; 16 positions match TRBD2. This CDR3 is built from 16 residues. The germline gives CDR1 SNHLY, CDR2 FYNNEI. After removal of 6 bases from V and 7 bases from J, the junction contained 6 bases not matched to a gene. CDR3 in DNA: TGTGCCAGCAGGACGGGACTAGCGGGAGGGCCTAATGAGCAGTTCTTC. It yields the protein CASRTGLAGGPNEQFF.

This clone was observed a few times. V usage is TRBV5-6 and J usage is TRBJ1-2, with TRBD1 identical over 8 bases. CDR1 and CDR2 from the germline V gene are SGHDT and YYEEEE. The V and J ends lost 0 bases and 5 bases, in that order; junction bases with no gene match: 9. This CDR3 comprises 16 residues. DNA of the CDR3: TGTGCCAGCAGCTTGGTTCAGGGGGCCTCGGGGTATGGCTACACCTTC. This translates into CASSLVQGASGYGYTF. The entire variable domain, with the rest obtained from reference TRBV5-6 and TRBJ1-2, is as follows: DAGVTQSPTHLIKTRGQQVTLRCSPKSGHDTVSWYQQALGQGPQFIFQYYEEEERQRGNFPDRFSGHQFPNYSSELNVNALLLGDSALYLCASSLVQGASGYGYTFGSGTRLTVV.

J is TRBJ2-2 and V is TRBV9, with 9 bases matching TRBD1. Per the germline V gene, CDR1 is SGDLS and CDR2 is YYNGEE. The trim removed 7 bases at V and 4 bases at J, leaving 5 bases unmatched. This CDR3 is built from 14 residues. CDR3 in amino acids: CASAGTGFTGELFF. For the CDR3, the DNA is TGTGCCAGCGCGGGGACAGGGTTCACCGGGGAGCTGTTTTTT.

This rearrangement joins TRBV5-4 to TRBJ2-2; 9 bases map to TRBD1. The CDR3 consists of 16 residues. The trim removed 0 bases at V and 5 bases at J, leaving 5 bases unmatched. Germline values: CDR1 SGHNT, CDR2 YYREEE (reference sequence). CDR3 protein: CASSLARTGVTGELFF. The CDR3 DNA reads as TGTGCCAGCAGCTTGGCCCGGACAGGGGTGACCGGGGAGCTGTTTTTT.

The J gene is TRBJ1-2, the V gene TRBV30; TRBD1 aligns across 12 bases. The CDR3 runs 14 residues. Germline V lookup: CDR1 GTSNPN, CDR2 SVGIG (reference sequence). V lost 2 bases to trimming and J lost 8 bases; unmatched junction nucleotides: 6. The CDR3, as DNA: TGTGCCTGGAGTAGGGGACAGGGGGCTCGGGGCTACACCTTC. Its translation: CAWSRGQGARGYTF.

The genes are TRBV6-5 and TRBJ2-5, with TRBD2 as a possible D gene (7 bases). Germline CDR1 and CDR2: MNHEY and SVGAGI. V shed 6 bases and J shed 4 bases, with 15 bases lying between them. CDR3 length: 14 amino acids. The CDR3 DNA follows: TGTGCCAGCAGAGGTGGGGGGGCCGCAGAGACCCAGTACTTC. Its translation is CASRGGGAAETQYF.

The rearrangement links TRBV2 to TRBJ1-5; 8 bases are a match to TRBD1. V shed 6 bases and J 1 base; nucleotides not matched to a gene: 5. The CDR3 is 15 residues long. Looked up from germline, CDR1 is SNHLY and CDR2 is FYNNEI. Here the CDR3 DNA reads TGTGCCAGCAGGAGGGACAGGAGCAGCAATCAGCCCCAGCATTTT. It specifies CASRRDRSSNQPQHF.

The chain is built from TRBV7-6 and TRBJ1-3; D might be TRBD1 (6 bases). Germline CDR1 SGHVS, CDR2 FNYEAQ. V was shortened by 5 bases and J by 2 bases, with 10 bases between the two germline ends. The CDR3 runs to 14 residues. The CDR3 here is CASSPQGAGNTIYF. CDR3 coding DNA: TGTGCCAGCAGCCCACAGGGAGCTGGAAACACCATATATTTT.

The table lists this clone with a few counts. The genes are TRBV2 and TRBJ1-5; TRBD1 might be the D (5 bases). V was pared by 6 bases and J by 1 base, with 10 bases between. The CDR3 is 14 residues long. The germline gives CDR1 SNHLY, CDR2 FYNNEI. As DNA, the CDR3 is TGTGCCAGCAGCTCCGGGGGGAGCAATCAGCCCCAGCATTTT. It translates to CASSSGGSNQPQHF.

CDR3 nucleotide sequence: TGCGCCAGCAGCCAAGCCCCGGACAGTGGCTACACCTTC. The encoded protein is CASSQAPDSGYTF. The J gene is TRBJ1-2, the V gene TRBV4-1; the D gene is possibly TRBD1 (6 bases). Germline CDR1 MGHRA, CDR2 YSYEKL. The ends were cut back, 1 base at V and 7 bases at J, with 10 bases in the middle. CDR3 length: 13 amino acids.

The chain employs TRBV5-1 and TRBJ2-7, with D perhaps matching TRBD1 (5 bases). With 0 bases removed from V and 1 base from J, the gap between germline ends came to 8 bases. Germline CDR1 and CDR2: SGHRS and YFSETQ. The CDR3 loop spans 14 amino acids. CDR3 amino acids: CASSLGDSSYEQYF. The CDR3, as DNA: TGCGCCAGCAGCTTGGGTGACAGTTCCTACGAGCAGTACTTC.

The J gene is TRBJ2-7, the V gene TRBV5-6; 11 nucleotides match TRBD1. This CDR3 region has 14 residues. Germline V gene sequence: CDR1 SGHDT, CDR2 YYEEEE. Trimming took 4 bases from V and 2 from J; bases not matched to a gene: 2. The DNA for the CDR3 is TGTGCCAGCAGCCGGGACAGGGGGGCCTACGAGCAGTACTTC. It translates to CASSRDRGAYEQYF.

This clone has a handful of counts. V is TRBV4-2 and J is TRBJ2-3; 8 nucleotides align to TRBD1. The trim removed 4 bases at V and 4 bases at J, leaving 7 bases unmatched. This CDR3 contains 15 residues. Germline V gene sequence: CDR1 LGHNA, CDR2 YNFKEQ. DNA for the CDR3: TGTGCCAGCAGCCGGGTGGGACAGGCATCAGATACGCAGTATTTT. Translating it yields CASSRVGQASDTQYF.

This clone has just a few counts. V gene TRBV30 combines with J gene TRBJ2-7; 8 bases map to TRBD1. Germline assignment: CDR1 GTSNPN and CDR2 SVGIG (reference sequence). The CDR3 totals 16 residues. The V and J ends lost 5 bases and 2 bases, in that order; junction bases with no gene match: 14. The CDR3 DNA is TGTGCCTGGCTGTTGTACGGGACAGGAAACACCTACGAGCAGTACTTC. Translated: CAWLLYGTGNTYEQYF.

The CDR3 reads CASSAQGSSTEAFF. In DNA form, the CDR3 reads TGCGCCAGCAGCGCACAGGGATCGAGCACTGAAGCTTTCTTT. The V gene is TRBV5-1, the J gene TRBJ1-1, with D perhaps matching TRBD1 (6 bases). CDR1 SGHRS and CDR2 YFSETQ come from the germline V gene. V lost 4 bases to trimming and J lost 4 bases, with 14 bases between them. There are 14 residues in the CDR3.

This clone was seen a handful of times. The V call is TRBV14, the J call TRBJ2-1; TRBD2 is a possible D gene (7 bases). Germline V lookup: CDR1 SGHDN, CDR2 FVKESK. V gave up 4 bases and J gave up 7 bases, with 11 bases separating them. The CDR3 sequence is 13 residues long. The CDR3 nucleotides are TGTGCCAGCAGCCTACAGGGACTAAATGAGCAGTTCTTC. This sequence encodes CASSLQGLNEQFF.

This chain links TRBV3-1 (or the pseudogene TRBV3-2) with TRBJ2-7, with TRBD1 matching 8 bases. The ends lost 3 bases at V and 9 bases at J; junction bases unmatched: 7. This CDR3 contains 13 residues. The germline CDR1 and CDR2 sequences are LGHDT and YNNKEL (reference sequence). CDR3: CASSQRQGWWQYF. CDR3 DNA sequence: TGTGCCAGCAGCCAGCGACAGGGGTGGTGGCAGTACTTC.

The genes are TRBV6-2 or TRBV6-3 and TRBJ1-2; the D gene is possibly TRBD1 (6 bases). The germline V and J ends were trimmed by 5 bases and 2 bases, with 21 bases remaining between them. The CDR3 contains 17 residues. From germline, CDR1 is MNHEY and CDR2 SVGEGT. Here the CDR3 reads CASSPSRGGSSNYGYTF. The CDR3 bases are TGTGCCAGCAGTCCCTCTCGAGGGGGATCCTCGAACTATGGCTACACCTTC.

V and J are TRBV28 and TRBJ1-6, with a tentative D call TRBD1 (6 bases). This CDR3 has 14 residues. Trimming took off 8 bases at V and 7 bases at J, with 15 bases between the two ends. Germline CDR1 reads MDHEN; CDR2 reads SYDVKM. CDR3 bases: TGTGCCAGCCACTGGGGGCTGGAGAATTCACCCCTCCACTTT. Protein: CASHWGLENSPLHF.

The chain employs TRBV7-9 and TRBJ2-5; TRBD2 matches 7 bases. The CDR3 contains 13 residues. The germline gives CDR1 SEHNR, CDR2 FQNEAQ (reference sequence). V dropped 2 bases and J dropped 5; count of bases not matched to a gene: 2. In nucleotides, the CDR3 is TGTGCCAGCAGCTTACGGGGAGGGGAGACCCAGTACTTC. Amino acid sequence: CASSLRGGETQYF.

This sequence joins TRBV19 and TRBJ1-6; D uncertain. CDR1 LNHDA and CDR2 SQIVND come from the germline V gene (reference sequence). The CDR3 is 13 amino acids. Trimming stripped 2 bases from V and 10 bases from J, with 9 bases between. CDR3 sequence: CASSIRERSPLHF. CDR3 bases: TGTGCCAGTAGTATAAGGGAGCGCTCACCCCTCCACTTT.

This clone was detected only once. J is TRBJ2-7 and V is TRBV2; no reliable D call. This CDR3 contains 15 residues. Germline V gene data show CDR1 as SNHLY and CDR2 as FYNNEI. V was trimmed by 4 bases and J by 2 bases, leaving 15 bases between them. This chain's CDR3 is CASSGWSRDPYEQYF. The CDR3 DNA follows: TGTGCCAGCAGTGGTTGGAGCAGAGATCCCTACGAGCAGTACTTC.

This clone has a single count. The rearrangement links TRBV19 to TRBJ2-7, with D tentatively TRBD2 (6 bases). There are 12 residues in the CDR3. The V end was cut by 6 bases, the J end by 3 bases, with 9 bases between. Germline V gives CDR1 LNHDA, CDR2 SQIVND (reference sequence). CDR3 loop: CASSGSGYEQYF. The DNA of the CDR3 is TGTGCCAGTAGCGGGAGTGGCTACGAGCAGTACTTC.

The table lists this clone with a few counts. V and J are TRBV7-2 and TRBJ1-6, with TRBD1 matching 10 bases. V shed 1 base and J 7 bases; nucleotides not matched to a gene: 4. The CDR3 has 16 amino acids. The germline V gene encodes CDR1 SGHTA and CDR2 FQGNSA. Written as DNA, the CDR3 is TGTGCCAGCAGCTTAGGGGGGGGACAGGGGAATTCACCCCTCCACTTT. Protein sequence: CASSLGGGQGNSPLHF. The entire variable domain, with the rest obtained from reference TRBV7-2 and TRBJ1-6, is as follows: GAGVSQSPSNKVTEKGKDVELRCDPISGHTALYWYRQSLGQGLEFLIYFQGNSAPDKSGLPSDRFSAERTGGSVSTLTIQRTQQEDSAVYLCASSLGGGQGNSPLHFGNGTRLTVT.

The chain recombines TRBV2 with TRBJ1-2; D call uncertain. CDR3 length equals 14 residues. Looked up from germline, CDR1 is SNHLY and CDR2 is FYNNEI. V was pared by 4 bases and J by 8 bases, with 17 bases between. CDR3 residues: CASSAFIGLPGYTF. Here the CDR3 DNA reads TGTGCCAGCAGTGCATTTATTGGCTTGCCGGGCTACACCTTC.

The chain couples TRBV29-1 to TRBJ1-2, with a tentative D call TRBD1 (5 bases). Germline-derived CDR1 and CDR2 are SQVTM and ANQGSEA. The CDR3 is 10 amino acids. The V and J ends lost 5 bases and 7 bases respectively, with 8 bases between them. The CDR3 spells CSVPGLGYTF. The DNA of the CDR3 is TGCAGCGTTCCAGGGCTTGGCTACACCTTC.

The table lists this clone with many counts. The V call is TRBV19, the J call TRBJ2-1, with TRBD2 matching 7 bases. This CDR3 spans 12 amino acids. CDR1 and CDR2 (germline): LNHDA, SQIVND (reference sequence). After removal of 5 bases from V and 7 bases from J, the junction contained 2 bases not matched to a gene. CDR3 loop: CASSVGGNEQFF. CDR3 nucleotides: TGTGCCAGTAGTGTGGGAGGGAATGAGCAGTTCTTC.

This rearrangement joins TRBV29-1 to TRBJ2-1; 7 bases are shared with TRBD2. The germline gives CDR1 SQVTM, CDR2 ANQGSEA. The V segment lost 8 bases and the J segment 1 base; nucleotides outside the gene matches: 8. This CDR3 contains 14 residues. CDR3 residues: CSLRTSRSYNEQFF. The CDR3, as DNA: TGCAGCCTTAGGACTAGTCGGTCCTACAATGAGCAGTTCTTC.

The rearrangement links TRBV29-1 to TRBJ2-2; 9 positions match TRBD1. Trimming at V came to 6 bases and at J to 5 bases, leaving 4 bases not matched to a gene. The CDR3 runs 13 residues. CDR1 is SQVTM and CDR2 is ANQGSEA in the germline V gene. CDR3 amino acids: CSVGQGSTGELFF. CDR3 bases: TGCAGCGTCGGACAGGGGAGTACCGGGGAGCTGTTTTTT.

The chain has TRBV9 and TRBJ1-1; 8 bases align to TRBD1. CDR3 length equals 16 residues. CDR1 and CDR2 from the germline V gene are SGDLS and YYNGEE. Germline trimming cut 0 bases from V and 3 bases from J; bases unmatched to any gene: 7. CDR3 residues: CASSVAGGDLDTEAFF. In DNA form, the CDR3 reads TGTGCCAGCAGCGTAGCAGGGGGCGACTTGGACACTGAAGCTTTCTTT.